This T cell receptor (beta chain) was captured in a study of vaccination and CD4 T cells after COVID-19. In the study overall: Two of the convalescents were Hispanic, and convalescents were six males and four females. Overall study results and limits: Recorded median SARS-CoV-2-reactive clonotype numbers increased from about 20 to 38 without reaching significance.

This clonotype was recorded a few times. The antigen is undetermined. Treatment meaning: roughly 10-day PBMC culture with coronavirus spike peptide pools or control peptides (ViraFEST assay). These CD4+ T cells came from an unexposed donor, sampled before the COVID-19 pandemic (2011-2018). ViraFEST stimulated the growth of antigen-specific T cells using peptide pools and subsequently profiled their TCRs by sequencing. V lost 4 bases and J 4 bases, leaving 10 bases between the germline ends. CDR1 GTSNPN and CDR2 SVGIG come from the germline V gene (reference sequence). This CDR3 has 12 residues. Oncomine TCR Beta short-read sequencing was applied to DNA from cultured CD4+ T cells. One entry per CDR3 protein, called by TCRdb with MiXCR from the PCR reads. The table includes 8,500 to 10,000 distinct CDR3 sequences, roughly 36% detected once.

The V gene is TRBV30, the J gene TRBJ1-1; D is possibly TRBD1 (5 bases). The TCR comes from a human donor in good health. Sequencing used CD4+ T cells from blood, cultured in vitro. CDR3 in amino acids: CAWTSGFTEAFF. The CDR3 DNA reads as TGTGCCTGGACCTCAGGGTTCACTGAAGCTTTCTTT.